This T cell receptor beta chain is drawn from a study of blood T cell repertoires in COVID-19. The CDR3 covers 13 residues. Germline-derived CDR1 and CDR2 are LNHDA and SQIVND (reference sequence). Trimming at V came to 5 bases and at J to 4 bases, leaving 3 bases not matched to a gene. The data were produced by immunoSEQ multiplex PCR, yet TCRdb's version contains in-frame clones alone and is incomplete. The sample has about 56,000 clones, approximately 78% seen once. Sequencing was performed on peripheral blood. This receptor was identified in a woman aged 80 or over with acute or convalescent COVID-19. The V gene is TRBV19, the J gene TRBJ1-1; 8 bases fit TRBD1. CDR3 bases: TGTGCCAGTAGTGCCAGGGGGCCCACTGAAGCTTTCTTT. Protein: CASSARGPTEAFF.